This passage covers 15 T cell receptor beta chains from one sample sequenced in a study of cytomegalovirus exposure and HLA in healthy donors. Researchers ran the PCR with 60 Vbeta and 13 Jbeta primers. Generated by immunoSEQ multiplex PCR, the TCRdb table keeps only in-frame clones and is missing some. The sample yields about 180,000 clones, roughly 80% seen once. Sequenced material: PBMCs. The receptors come from a girl aged 5 to 17 in good health and CMV-seropositive.

This rearrangement joins TRBV18 to TRBJ1-1, with 7 bases lining up with TRBD1. The CDR3 totals 15 residues. Trimming took 6 bases from V and 5 from J; bases not matched to a gene: 12. Germline CDR1 is KGHSH and CDR2 is LQKENI. DNA of the CDR3: TGTGCCAGCTCTCGAACTCCAACAGGGGAGACTGAAGCTTTCTTT. Residues: CASSRTPTGETEAFF.

The V and J genes are TRBV4-1 and TRBJ1-2; 12 nucleotides align to TRBD1. The CDR3 has 18 residues. Germline-derived CDR1 and CDR2 are MGHRA and YSYEKL. J was trimmed by 7 bases and V by 4 bases; bases with no gene match: 16. CDR3 loop: CASSRGEYSGTGGFGYTF. The CDR3 DNA sequence: TGCGCCAGCAGCCGTGGAGAATATTCCGGGACAGGGGGCTTTGGCTACACCTTC.

This clone is judged medium-sized. The CDR3 coding sequence is TGTGCCAGCAGTGAGACTAGCGGTATCACAGATACGCAGTATTTT. It is translated as CASSETSGITDTQYF. The rearrangement joins TRBV6-4 to TRBJ2-3, with 9 bases matching TRBD2. Germline CDR1 and CDR2: MRHNA and SNTAGT. The J segment lost 2 bases and the V segment lost 3 bases, leaving 3 bases of the junction unmatched. CDR3 length equals 15 residues.

The chain joins TRBV5-1 to TRBJ2-5; 7 nucleotides align to TRBD2. Germline V gives CDR1 SGHRS, CDR2 YFSETQ. This CDR3 is 12 amino acids long. The J segment lost 3 bases and the V segment lost 10 bases, leaving 6 bases of the junction unmatched. CDR3 residues: CAGRELKETQYF. The CDR3 DNA reads as TGCGCCGGGCGGGAGCTGAAAGAGACCCAGTACTTC.

The chain couples TRBV15 to TRBJ2-4; 9 positions agree with TRBD1. Germline loops: CDR1 LNHNV, CDR2 YYDKDF (reference sequence). The CDR3 sequence is 13 residues long. Trimming took 3 bases from V and 9 from J; bases not matched to a gene: 3. CDR3 region: CATSRDRGGIQYF. The DNA of the CDR3 is TGTGCCACCAGCAGGGACAGGGGAGGCATTCAGTACTTC.

This chain uses TRBV6-1 with TRBJ2-1, with 7 bases matching TRBD1. The CDR3 spans 15 residues. Germline CDR1 MNHNS, CDR2 SASEGT. V was pared by 2 bases and J by 9 bases, with 10 bases of the junction left unmatched. The CDR3 bases are TGTGCCAGCAGTGAAAGGGTGACAGGGAGAGCTGAGCAGTTCTTC. Protein product: CASSERVTGRAEQFF.

V is TRBV15 and J is TRBJ1-5; D might be TRBD1 (6 bases). This CDR3 comprises 15 residues. V lost 0 bases to trimming and J lost 2 bases, with 8 bases between them. The V gene's germline CDR1 is LNHNV and CDR2 YYDKDF (reference sequence). The CDR3 loop reads CATSRDQGRNQPQHF. The CDR3 DNA reads TGTGCCACCAGCAGAGATCAGGGGCGCAATCAGCCCCAGCATTTT.

This rearrangement joins TRBV25-1 to TRBJ2-2; possible D gene TRBD1, 6 bases. V was cut by 8 bases and J by 6 bases, with 13 bases left in between. This CDR3 has 13 residues. Germline V gives CDR1 MGHDK, CDR2 SYGVNS. The CDR3 DNA sequence: TGTGCCAGCTCAGCCCAGGGGCCCGGGGAGCTGTTTTTT. The encoded protein is CASSAQGPGELFF.

The sample holds a few counts of this clone. The J gene is TRBJ1-5, the V gene TRBV19; 8 bases are shared with TRBD1. Germline V gene sequence: CDR1 LNHDA, CDR2 SQIVND (reference sequence). V dropped 3 bases and J dropped 5; count of bases not matched to a gene: 3. The CDR3 totals 14 residues. CDR3 in DNA: TGTGCCAGTAGTATGCCAGGGGGCTATCAGCCCCAGCATTTT. It specifies CASSMPGGYQPQHF.

The chain has TRBV11-2 and TRBJ2-1; TRBD2 matches at 9 bases. This CDR3 comprises 16 residues. In germline, CDR1 is SGHAT, CDR2 FQNNGV. The ends lost 1 base at V and 4 bases at J; junction bases unmatched: 5. The CDR3 protein is CASSLGPAGGYNEQFF. The DNA for the CDR3 is TGTGCCAGCAGCTTAGGCCCCGCGGGAGGGTACAATGAGCAGTTCTTC.

This sequence joins TRBV29-1 and TRBJ2-1; no firm D call. V shed 3 bases and J shed 6 bases, with 9 bases lying between them. CDR1 SQVTM and CDR2 ANQGSEA come from the germline V gene. This CDR3 is built from 12 residues. DNA of the CDR3: TGCAGCGTTGAGTTGGCTCGCAATGAGCAGTTCTTC. This gives the protein CSVELARNEQFF.

This clone has just a few counts. V is TRBV25-1 and J is TRBJ2-7; TRBD2 agrees at 12 bases. The germline V gene encodes CDR1 MGHDK and CDR2 SYGVNS. The CDR3 consists of 13 residues. Germline trimming cut 6 bases from V and 3 bases from J; bases unmatched to any gene: 0. Here the CDR3 reads CASRLAGGYEQYF. Here the CDR3 DNA reads TGTGCCAGCAGACTAGCGGGAGGCTACGAGCAGTACTTC.

The chain is built from TRBV10-3 and TRBJ2-1; 10 nucleotides agree with TRBD2. Germline CDR1 is ENHRY and CDR2 is SYGVKD. There are 16 residues in the CDR3. Trimming cost V 7 bases and J 9 bases; bases outside gene matches: 15. The CDR3: CAITQSSGSSSVEQFF. The CDR3 DNA reads as TGTGCCATCACTCAATCTAGCGGGAGTTCCTCGGTTGAGCAGTTCTTC.

The gene calls are TRBV7-8 and TRBJ2-7; 10 bases fit TRBD1. CDR1 is SGHVS, CDR2 FQNEAQ, per germline. This CDR3 contains 15 residues. The V gene end was trimmed by 3 bases and the J gene end by 3 bases; junction bases not matched to a gene: 5. CDR3 sequence reads: CASSFRDRGIYEQYF. The CDR3 DNA sequence: TGTGCCAGCAGCTTCCGGGACAGGGGTATCTACGAGCAGTACTTC.

The chain uses TRBV27 and TRBJ1-3; D is ambiguous. CDR3 length: 13 amino acids. CDR1 and CDR2 from the germline V gene are MNHEY and SMNVEV (reference sequence). V gave up 0 bases and J gave up 2 bases, with 2 bases separating them. CDR3 sequence reads: CASSLSTGNTIYF. CDR3 in DNA: TGTGCCAGCAGTTTATCTACTGGAAACACCATATATTTT.